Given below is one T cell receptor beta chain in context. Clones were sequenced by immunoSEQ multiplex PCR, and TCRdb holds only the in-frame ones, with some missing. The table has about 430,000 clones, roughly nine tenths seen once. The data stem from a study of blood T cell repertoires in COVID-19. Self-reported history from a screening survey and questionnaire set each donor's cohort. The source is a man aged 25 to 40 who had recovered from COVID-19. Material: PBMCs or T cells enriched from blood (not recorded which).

This chain's CDR3 is CASSLFPPSLTIEETQYF. The DNA for the CDR3 is TGTGCCAGCAGTTTATTCCCTCCTAGCTTAACGATAGAAGAGACCCAGTACTTC. The chain recombines TRBV27 with TRBJ2-5; D is perhaps TRBD2 (5 bases). CDR1 is MNHEY, CDR2 SMNVEV, per germline (reference sequence). The CDR3 sequence is 18 residues long. V was shortened by 1 base and J by 3 bases, with 21 bases between the two germline ends.